This is a list of T cell receptor beta chains from one sample in a study of OX40 agonist ivuxolimab in advanced cancers. TCRdb keeps only in-frame clones here, not all; method: immunoSEQ multiplex PCR. The table records 75,000 to 95,000 clones, around 87% of them present only once. Here the sequenced sample was CD4+ or CD8+ T cells sorted from blood, taken in a trial of the OX40 agonist ivuxolimab. The receptors here all came from an adult with an advanced solid tumor such as melanoma, head and neck, liver or kidney cancer. Each CDR3 is given with its conserved first and last residue. The D gene is left open where the match is weak. Some rows mark clone size as missing; the rest say once, few, many or name a class of expanded clone.

TRBJ1-1 NA NA TRBV7-9 CASSYTRNTEAFF TGTGCCAGCAGTTACACAAGGAACACTGAAGCTTTCTTT
TRBJ1-5 NA NA TRBV18 CASSPSTAGSNQPQHF TGTGCCAGCTCACCAAGTACTGCTGGTAGCAATCAGCCCCAGCATTTT
TRBJ1-2 NA NA TRBV18 CASSPPGGTTNYGYTF TGTGCCAGCTCACCACCGGGCGGGACGACTAACTATGGCTACACCTTC
TRBJ1-1 NA NA TRBV6-1 CASSDRVSEAFF TGTGCCAGCAGTGACAGGGTGAGTGAAGCTTTCTTT
TRBJ2-3 NA few TRBV7-9 CASSSVTDTQYF TGTGCCAGCAGCTCCGTTACAGATACGCAGTATTTT
TRBJ1-1 NA few TRBV27 CASRPTTGTEAFF TGTGCCAGCAGGCCCACCACAGGGACTGAAGCTTTCTTT
TRBJ2-2 NA NA TRBV11-3 CASTKGQAPTGELFF TGTGCCAGCACCAAAGGTCAAGCTCCCACCGGGGAGCTGTTTTTT
TRBJ1-1 NA NA TRBV5-1 CASSFGGEGSTEAFF TGCGCCAGCAGCTTCGGAGGGGAGGGTTCGACTGAAGCTTTCTTT
TRBJ2-7 NA NA TRBV6-1 CASTPRERREQYF TGTGCCAGCACTCCTCGGGAGAGGCGCGAGCAGTACTTC
TRBJ1-1 TRBD1 NA TRBV30 CAWSWGQGPTEAFF TGTGCCTGGAGTTGGGGACAGGGACCCACTGAAGCTTTCTTT
TRBJ2-7 NA NA TRBV10-1 CASSEGRLAEQYF TGCGCCAGCAGTGAGGGCAGGCTGGCCGAGCAGTACTTC
TRBJ2-2 TRBD2 NA TRBV28 CASSPRLAGTGELFF TGTGCCAGCAGTCCGAGACTAGCGGGGACCGGGGAGCTGTTTTTT
TRBJ2-5 NA NA TRBV5-1 CASSWRAPGGETQYF TGCGCCAGCAGCTGGAGGGCACCCGGCGGGGAGACCCAGTACTTC
TRBJ1-1 TRBD1 NA TRBV15 CATNVGQMNTEAFF TGTGCCACCAACGTGGGACAGATGAACACTGAAGCTTTCTTT
TRBJ1-2 NA NA TRBV30 CAWSPGRDYGYTF TGTGCCTGGAGCCCGGGGAGAGACTATGGCTACACCTTC
TRBJ2-7 TRBD2 NA TRBV5-1 CASSLAAGLSYEQYF TGCGCCAGCAGCTTGGCAGCGGGGCTCTCCTACGAGCAGTACTTC
TRBJ2-5 NA NA TRBV11-3 CASSLASETQYF TGTGCCAGCAGTCTAGCGTCGGAGACCCAGTACTTC
TRBJ2-6 NA once TRBV15 CATSRGGSGANVLTF TGTGCCACCAGCAGGGGTGGCTCTGGGGCCAACGTCCTGACTTTC
TRBJ2-3 NA NA TRBV7-9 CASSRRTSGTSTDTQYF TGTGCCAGCAGCCGCCGCACGAGCGGAACTAGCACAGATACGCAGTATTTT
TRBJ2-5 TRBD2 NA TRBV27 CASSLSSSGRETQYF TGTGCCAGCAGTTTAAGCTCTAGCGGGAGAGAGACCCAGTACTTC